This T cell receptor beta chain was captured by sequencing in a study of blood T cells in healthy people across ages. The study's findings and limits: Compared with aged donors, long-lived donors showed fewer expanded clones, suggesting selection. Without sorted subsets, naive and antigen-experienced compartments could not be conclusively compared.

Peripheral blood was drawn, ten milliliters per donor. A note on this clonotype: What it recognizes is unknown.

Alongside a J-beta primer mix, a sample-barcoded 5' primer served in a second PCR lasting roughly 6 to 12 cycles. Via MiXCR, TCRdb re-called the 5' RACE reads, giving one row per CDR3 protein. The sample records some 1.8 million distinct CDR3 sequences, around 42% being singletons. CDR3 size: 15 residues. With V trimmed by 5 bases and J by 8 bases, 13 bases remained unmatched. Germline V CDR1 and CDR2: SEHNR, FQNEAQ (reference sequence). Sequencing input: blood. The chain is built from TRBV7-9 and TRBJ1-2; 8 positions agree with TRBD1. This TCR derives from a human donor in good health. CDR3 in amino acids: CASSIQDRGWEGYTF. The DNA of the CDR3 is TGTGCCAGCAGCATACAAGACAGGGGTTGGGAAGGCTACACCTTC.